This T cell receptor beta chain was documented in a study of shared clonotypes between healthy human individuals. The study drew its donors from healthy HIV-negative adults without recent acute infections or vaccinations. The table came from immunoSEQ multiplex PCR; TCRdb's copy has only in-frame clones and leaves some out. The table lists around 2.5 million clones, 93% of them singletons. CDR1 is SGHTS and CDR2 is YDEGEE in the germline V gene. The V gene lost 2 bases and the J gene lost 6 bases, with 12 bases spanning the gap. CDR3 size: 14 residues. This TCR was sampled from a young man in good health. Some clones in this sample may be carry-over from other donors' samples. The J gene is TRBJ2-1, the V gene TRBV5-8, with D possibly being TRBD2 (6 bases). Source material: naive CD4+ T cells from PBMCs. Subset meaning: CD45RA+ positively selected. The CDR3 region is CASSFVGGLNEQFF. CDR3 bases: TGTGCCAGCAGCTTTGTGGGAGGTCTCAATGAGCAGTTCTTC. Filled out from reference TRBV5-8 and TRBJ2-1, the complete variable domain reads EAGVTQSPTHLIKTRGQQATLRCSPISGHTSVYWYQQALGLGLQFLLWYDEGEERNRGNFPPRFSGRQFPNYSSELNVNALELEDSALYLCASSFVGGLNEQFFGPGTRLTVL.